This TCR beta chain was observed in a study of blood T cell repertoires in COVID-19. The CDR3 sequence is 14 residues long. Germline values: CDR1 SEHNR, CDR2 FQNEAQ (reference sequence). Trimming cost V 1 base and J 9 bases, with 10 bases left between them. Only in-frame clones appear in the TCRdb table, and some are missing; sequencing was by immunoSEQ multiplex PCR. This sample yields 150,000 to 200,000 clones, of which more than 85% are seen a single time; 2% belongs to the top ten. This clonotype originated in a woman aged 55-69 years with COVID-19, enrolled during active disease. The V call is TRBV7-9, the J call TRBJ1-6; unclear D gene. Input material: peripheral blood. The CDR3 region is CASSLGPRSSPLHF. In nucleotides, the CDR3 is TGTGCCAGCAGCTTAGGCCCCCGGAGTTCACCCCTCCACTTT.